This section outlines one T cell receptor (beta chain) sequence together with its context. This specimen comes from a study of blood T cell repertoires in COVID-19. Study-level information: The United States, Italy and Spain provided the acute and convalescent COVID-19 samples. The analysed material was cDNA or gDNA that came from T cells, B-cell-depleted T cells, or PBMCs.

Original processing notes: Scientists estimated how many nucleated cells there were by amplifying reference gene primers. Profiling relied on immunoSEQ multiplex PCR, and the TCRdb table lists in-frame clones only, not all of them. V, J and clone size are taken as reported in that table, and D and trimming were inferred from the DNA itself. The table records roughly 140,000 clones, roughly four fifths of them present only once. CDR3 size: 17 residues. V was clipped by 0 bases and J by 8 bases; unmatched bases: 9. Germline assignment: CDR1 LGHNA and CDR2 YNFKEQ. The sample taken for sequencing was peripheral blood. This receptor was taken from a woman aged 80 or over with acute or convalescent COVID-19. The genes are TRBV4-2 and TRBJ2-1; 11 bases match TRBD2. Written as DNA, the CDR3 is TGTGCCAGCAGCCAAGAACCTAGCGGGAGGTCTGTGTATGAGCAGTTCTTC. The encoded protein is CASSQEPSGRSVYEQFF.